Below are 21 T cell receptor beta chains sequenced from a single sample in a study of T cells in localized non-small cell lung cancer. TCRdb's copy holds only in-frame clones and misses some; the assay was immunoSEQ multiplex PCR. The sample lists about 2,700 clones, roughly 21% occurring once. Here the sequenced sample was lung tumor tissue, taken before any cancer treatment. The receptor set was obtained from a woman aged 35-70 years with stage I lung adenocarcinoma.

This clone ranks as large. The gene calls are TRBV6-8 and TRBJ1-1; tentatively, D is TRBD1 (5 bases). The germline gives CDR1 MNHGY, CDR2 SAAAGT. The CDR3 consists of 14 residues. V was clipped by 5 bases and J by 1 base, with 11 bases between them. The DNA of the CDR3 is TGTGCCAGCAGTACCCAGGGATGGAACACTGAAGCTTTCTTT. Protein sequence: CASSTQGWNTEAFF.

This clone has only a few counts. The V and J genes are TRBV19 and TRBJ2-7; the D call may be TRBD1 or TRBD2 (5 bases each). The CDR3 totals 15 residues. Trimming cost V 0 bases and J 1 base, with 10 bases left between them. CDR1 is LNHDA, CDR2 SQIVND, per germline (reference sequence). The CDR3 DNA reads TGTGCCAGTAGTATAGAGGGGGAGAATTCCTACGAGCAGTACTTC. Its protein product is CASSIEGENSYEQYF.

The CDR3 loop reads CAWSVGSHEQYF. The DNA for the CDR3 is TGTGCCTGGAGTGTAGGGTCCCACGAGCAGTACTTC. The chain has TRBV30 and TRBJ2-7; D remains unclear. The CDR3 loop spans 12 amino acids. Germline CDR1 and CDR2: GTSNPN and SVGIG (reference sequence). V dropped 0 bases and J dropped 5 bases, with 8 bases sitting between them.

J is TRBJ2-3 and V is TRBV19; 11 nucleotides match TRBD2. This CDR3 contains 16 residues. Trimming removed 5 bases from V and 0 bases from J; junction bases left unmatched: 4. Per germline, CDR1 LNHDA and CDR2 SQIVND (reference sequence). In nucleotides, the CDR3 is TGTGCCAGTAGTCCTCTAGCGGGGGGTAGCACAGATACGCAGTATTTT. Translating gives CASSPLAGGSTDTQYF.

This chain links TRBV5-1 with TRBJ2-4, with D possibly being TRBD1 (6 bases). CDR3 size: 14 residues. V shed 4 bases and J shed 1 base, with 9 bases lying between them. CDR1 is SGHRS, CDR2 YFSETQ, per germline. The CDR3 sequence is CASSPQGAKNIQYF. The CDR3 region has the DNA TGCGCCAGCAGCCCTCAGGGGGCCAAAAACATTCAGTACTTC.

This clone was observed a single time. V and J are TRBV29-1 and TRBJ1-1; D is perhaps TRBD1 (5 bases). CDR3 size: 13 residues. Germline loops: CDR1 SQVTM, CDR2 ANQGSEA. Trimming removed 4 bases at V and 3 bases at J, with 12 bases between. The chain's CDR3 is CSVVAGGDTEAFF. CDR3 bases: TGCAGCGTTGTAGCCGGGGGGGACACTGAAGCTTTCTTT.

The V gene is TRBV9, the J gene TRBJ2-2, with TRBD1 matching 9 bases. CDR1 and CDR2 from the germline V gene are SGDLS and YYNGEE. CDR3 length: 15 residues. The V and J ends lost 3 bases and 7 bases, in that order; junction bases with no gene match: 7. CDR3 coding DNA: TGTGCCAGCAGCGGAGGGACAGGGAAGGTCGGGGAGCTGTTTTTT. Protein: CASSGGTGKVGELFF.

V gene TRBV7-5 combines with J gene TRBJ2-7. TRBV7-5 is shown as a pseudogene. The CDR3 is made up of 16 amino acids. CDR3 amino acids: CASVPGGRGSSYEQYF. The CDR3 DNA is TGTGCCAGCGTCCCGGGAGGCAGGGGGAGCTCCTACGAGCAGTACTTC.

The DNA for the CDR3 is TGCGCCAGCAGCCGGACAGGGGGGCGTTACGAGCAGTACTTC. Translated: CASSRTGGRYEQYF. The chain is built from TRBV5-1 and TRBJ2-7; 10 bases align to TRBD1. Per germline, CDR1 SGHRS and CDR2 YFSETQ. The CDR3 is 14 residues long. J gave up 4 bases and V 4 bases, and 5 bases lay outside the gene matches.

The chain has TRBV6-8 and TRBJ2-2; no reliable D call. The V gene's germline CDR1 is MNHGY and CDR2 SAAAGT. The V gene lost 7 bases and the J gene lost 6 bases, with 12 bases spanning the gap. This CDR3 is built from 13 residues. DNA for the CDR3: TGTGCCAGCACCGTCAACATGCCCGGGGAGCTGTTTTTT. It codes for CASTVNMPGELFF.

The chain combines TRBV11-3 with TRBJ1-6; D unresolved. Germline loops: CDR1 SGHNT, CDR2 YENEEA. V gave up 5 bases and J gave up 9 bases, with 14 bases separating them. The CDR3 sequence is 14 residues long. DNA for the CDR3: TGTGCCAGCAGCCGGGAGGGTGTCGGTTCACCCCTCCACTTT. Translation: CASSREGVGSPLHF. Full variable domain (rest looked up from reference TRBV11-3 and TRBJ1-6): EAGVVQSPRYKIIEKKQPVAFWCNPISGHNTLYWYLQNLGQGPELLIRYENEEAVDDSQLPKDRFSAERLKGVDSTLKIQPAELGDSAVYLCASSREGVGSPLHFGNGTRLTVT.

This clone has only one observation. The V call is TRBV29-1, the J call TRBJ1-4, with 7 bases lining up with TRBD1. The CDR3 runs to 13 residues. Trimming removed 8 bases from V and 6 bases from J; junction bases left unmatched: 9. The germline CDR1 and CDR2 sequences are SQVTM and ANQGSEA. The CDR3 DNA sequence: TGCAGCTGCCGCACAGGGGTTGATGAAAAACTGTTTTTT. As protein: CSCRTGVDEKLFF.

CDR3 nucleotides: TGTGCCACCAGCGAAGAACGTAGGGGGAACACTGAAGCTTTCTTT. It codes for CATSEERRGNTEAFF. V is TRBV15 and J is TRBJ1-1, with TRBD1 as a possible D gene (5 bases). The CDR3 loop spans 15 amino acids. The germline CDR1 and CDR2 sequences are LNHNV and YYDKDF (reference sequence). The V gene lost 5 bases and the J gene lost 1 base, with 14 bases spanning the gap.

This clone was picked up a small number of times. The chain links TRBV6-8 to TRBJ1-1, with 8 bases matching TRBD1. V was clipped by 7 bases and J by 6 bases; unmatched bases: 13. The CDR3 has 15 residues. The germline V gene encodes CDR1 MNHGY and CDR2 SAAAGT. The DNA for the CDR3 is TGTGCCAGCACAGGGCGGGCAGGGGGCTTCGCTGAAGCTTTCTTT. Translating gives CASTGRAGGFAEAFF.

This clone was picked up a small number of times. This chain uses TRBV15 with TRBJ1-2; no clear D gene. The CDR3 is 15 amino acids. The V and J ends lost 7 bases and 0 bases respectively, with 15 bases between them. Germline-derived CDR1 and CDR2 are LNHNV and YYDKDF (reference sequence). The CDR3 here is CATNDKGGPNYGYTF. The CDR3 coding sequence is TGTGCCACCAACGACAAAGGCGGGCCTAACTATGGCTACACCTTC. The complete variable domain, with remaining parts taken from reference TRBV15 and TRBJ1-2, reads DAMVIQNPRYQVTQFGKPVTLSCSQTLNHNVMYWYQQKSSQAPKLLFHYYDKDFNNEADTPDNFQSRRPNTSFCFLDIRSPGLGDTAMYLCATNDKGGPNYGYTFGSGTRLTVV.

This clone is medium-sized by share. The CDR3: CASSSQVRGSGNTIYF. CDR3 in DNA: TGTGCCAGCAGCTCCCAGGTTAGGGGGTCTGGAAACACCATATATTTT. The V and J genes are TRBV11-3 and TRBJ1-3; the D gene is possibly TRBD1 (6 bases). CDR3 length: 16 amino acids. Trimming removed 4 bases at V and 1 base at J, with 14 bases between. CDR1 is SGHNT, CDR2 YENEEA, per germline. Looking up the rest from reference TRBV11-3 and TRBJ1-3 gives the full variable domain: EAGVVQSPRYKIIEKKQPVAFWCNPISGHNTLYWYLQNLGQGPELLIRYENEEAVDDSQLPKDRFSAERLKGVDSTLKIQPAELGDSAVYLCASSSQVRGSGNTIYFGEGSWLTVV.

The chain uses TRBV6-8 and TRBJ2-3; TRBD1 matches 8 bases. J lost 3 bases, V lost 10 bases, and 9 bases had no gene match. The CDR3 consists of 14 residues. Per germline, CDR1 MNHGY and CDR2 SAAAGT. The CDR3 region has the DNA TGTGCCACTGACCGGGACAGGAAAACAGATACGCAGTATTTT. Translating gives CATDRDRKTDTQYF.

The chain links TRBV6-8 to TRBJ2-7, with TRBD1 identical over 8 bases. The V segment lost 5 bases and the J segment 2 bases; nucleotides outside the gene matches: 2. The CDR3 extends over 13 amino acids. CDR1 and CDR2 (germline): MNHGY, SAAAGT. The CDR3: CASSIQGAYEQYF. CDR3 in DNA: TGTGCCAGCAGTATACAGGGGGCCTACGAGCAGTACTTC.

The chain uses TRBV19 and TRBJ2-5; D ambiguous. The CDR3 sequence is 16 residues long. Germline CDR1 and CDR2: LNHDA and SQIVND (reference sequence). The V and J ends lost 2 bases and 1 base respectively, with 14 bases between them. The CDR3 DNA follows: TGTGCCAGTAGTATAATAGGCAGAGCGATCCAAGAGACCCAGTACTTC. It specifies CASSIIGRAIQETQYF.

The CDR3: CASSLQGSMIGNEKLFF. The CDR3 region has the DNA TGCGCCAGCAGCCTACAGGGGTCGATGATTGGAAATGAAAAACTGTTTTTT. The V call is TRBV5-1, the J call TRBJ1-4, with 7 bases lining up with TRBD1. This CDR3 contains 17 residues. Per germline, CDR1 SGHRS and CDR2 YFSETQ. V gave up 4 bases and J gave up 5 bases; unmatched junction bases: 14. The entire variable domain, with the rest obtained from reference TRBV5-1 and TRBJ1-4, is as follows: KAGVTQTPRYLIKTRGQQVTLSCSPISGHRSVSWYQQTPGQGLQFLFEYFSETQRNKGNFPGRFSGRQFSNSRSEMNVSTLELGDSALYLCASSLQGSMIGNEKLFFGSGTQLSVL.

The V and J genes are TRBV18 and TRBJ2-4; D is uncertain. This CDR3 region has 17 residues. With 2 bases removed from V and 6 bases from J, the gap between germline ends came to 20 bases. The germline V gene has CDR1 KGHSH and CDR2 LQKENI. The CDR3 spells CASSPETDDRWGNIQYF. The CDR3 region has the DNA TGTGCCAGCTCACCAGAAACCGATGACCGATGGGGAAACATTCAGTACTTC.